This section outlines one TCR beta chain sequence together with its context. The antigen remains undetermined. The entry originates in a study of shared clonotypes between healthy human individuals. Findings of the study overall: Rarefaction showed sorted-subset sequencing was incomplete despite large depth. Approximately 4.6% of naive CD4 clonotypes were common to four donors.

TCRdb's copy holds only in-frame clones and misses some; the assay was immunoSEQ multiplex PCR. The sample holds 650,000 to 750,000 clones, about two thirds seen once. This receptor was obtained from a woman in her 30s in good health. Material for sequencing was memory CD4+ T cells sorted from blood. This sample's subset: CD45RA-negative fraction.

The CDR3 bases are TGTGCCGCAGCGGACAGACACTACGAGCAGTACTTC. Amino acid sequence: CAAADRHYEQYF. The chain joins TRBV19 to TRBJ2-7, with D possibly matching TRBD1 (6 bases). V lost 11 bases and J 3 bases, leaving 14 bases between the germline ends. This CDR3 is 12 amino acids long. CDR1 LNHDA and CDR2 SQIVND come from the germline V gene (reference sequence).